The 22 T cell receptor beta chains below all came from one sample that was sequenced in a study of blood T cell repertoires in COVID-19. The repertoire was sequenced with immunoSEQ multiplex PCR; TCRdb's copy has only in-frame clones and lacks some. Of tens of thousands of clones listed, around 86% are singletons. The specimen sequenced was peripheral blood. The receptors were sampled from a woman older than 75 with acute or convalescent COVID-19.

The chain employs TRBV5-5 and TRBJ1-2, with D perhaps TRBD1 (5 bases). This CDR3 has 17 residues. Looked up from germline, CDR1 is SGHKS and CDR2 is YYEKEE (reference sequence). Trimming cost V 4 bases and J 4 bases, with 23 bases left between them. CDR3 in DNA: TGTGCCAGCAGCACTCCCGCCCGGGACTGGGCTGGCTATGGCTACACCTTC. This translates into CASSTPARDWAGYGYTF.

This clone was counted once. The chain's CDR3 is CASSLGGQEIEKLFF. For the CDR3, the DNA is TGCGCCAGCAGCTTGGGGGGACAGGAGATTGAAAAACTGTTTTTT. The chain recombines TRBV5-1 with TRBJ1-4; 8 bases agree with TRBD1. The V gene end was trimmed by 0 bases and the J gene end by 7 bases; junction bases not matched to a gene: 5. In germline, CDR1 is SGHRS, CDR2 YFSETQ. CDR3 length: 15 amino acids.

This clone was seen more than once but under ten times. This chain links TRBV3-1 (or the pseudogene TRBV3-2) with TRBJ1-2, with a weak D call TRBD1 (6 bases). Trimming cost V 3 bases and J 4 bases, with 12 bases left between them. Germline-derived CDR1 and CDR2 are LGHDT and YNNKEL (reference sequence). This CDR3 comprises 14 residues. CDR3 amino acids: CASSHQGQVYGYTF. The CDR3 DNA reads TGTGCCAGCAGCCACCAGGGGCAAGTCTATGGCTACACCTTC.

This chain joins TRBV6-5 and TRBJ2-4, with D possibly being TRBD1 (6 bases). CDR3 length equals 13 residues. Germline lookup yields CDR1 MNHEY and CDR2 SVGAGI. V was cut by 5 bases and J by 8 bases, with 13 bases left in between. The CDR3: CASSPGTIYIQYF. The CDR3 DNA reads as TGTGCCAGCAGTCCCGGGACAATTTACATTCAGTACTTC.

This clone has just one count. The rearrangement joins TRBV3-1 (or the pseudogene TRBV3-2) to TRBJ1-5; TRBD1 is a possible D gene (6 bases). The V gene's germline CDR1 is LGHDT and CDR2 YNNKEL (reference sequence). V lost 0 bases, J lost 3 bases, and 18 bases lay in between. The CDR3 covers 18 residues. In DNA, the CDR3 is TGTGCCAGCAGCCAAGATTCCCCCCGGCAGGGGACCAATCAGCCCCAGCATTTT. Translating it yields CASSQDSPRQGTNQPQHF.

This rearrangement joins TRBV2 to TRBJ1-4; 9 bases are a match to TRBD1. The germline V gene has CDR1 SNHLY and CDR2 FYNNEI. This CDR3 spans 16 amino acids. Trimming removed 6 bases from V and 1 base from J; junction bases left unmatched: 6. DNA of the CDR3: TGTGCCAGCAGGGGGACAGGGACTGGAACTAATGAAAAACTGTTTTTT. Its protein product is CASRGTGTGTNEKLFF.

Regarding this clone: The CDR3 carries no conserved terminal phenylalanine or tryptophan, so it likely arises from a read error. Because the CDR3's place on the DNA is in doubt, the DNA is left out and the CDR3 is given as listed by TCRdb. The J gene is TRBJ2-4, the V gene TRBV4-1; the D segment call TRBD2 is taken from the table without a DNA check. The CDR3 is 14 amino acids long, termini counted. Germline values: CDR1 MGHRA, CDR2 YSYEKL. The CDR3 spells CASSLTPRWRGGVI.

This clone was seen a single time. The J gene is TRBJ2-7, the V gene TRBV6-6; the D gene is possibly TRBD1 (5 bases). Germline lookup yields CDR1 MNHNY and CDR2 SVGAGI (reference sequence). The CDR3 covers 12 residues. V was shortened by 11 bases and J by 0 bases, with 11 bases between the two germline ends. CDR3 protein: CASYRSSYEQYF. The CDR3 DNA is TGTGCCTCATACAGGAGCTCCTACGAGCAGTACTTC.

J is TRBJ1-5 and V is TRBV5-5; 10 nucleotides align to TRBD1. The CDR3 runs 17 residues. Trimming at V came to 0 bases and at J to 1 base, leaving 4 bases not matched to a gene. The V gene's germline CDR1 is SGHKS and CDR2 YYEKEE (reference sequence). The CDR3 is CASSLGQGAMSNQPQHF. DNA of the CDR3: TGTGCCAGCAGCTTGGGACAGGGGGCGATGAGCAATCAGCCCCAGCATTTT.

The rearrangement links TRBV14 to TRBJ1-1; TRBD1 matches 10 bases. After removal of 4 bases from V and 3 bases from J, the junction contained 8 bases not matched to a gene. From germline, CDR1 is SGHDN and CDR2 FVKESK. The CDR3 sequence is 16 residues long. CDR3 region: CASSPLTGGGHTEAFF. The CDR3 DNA reads TGTGCCAGCAGCCCACTGACAGGGGGCGGACACACTGAAGCTTTCTTT.

The chain couples TRBV7-6 to TRBJ1-2; D might be TRBD1 (5 bases). Trimming took 2 bases from V and 8 from J, leaving 15 bases between them. Germline CDR1 reads SGHVS; CDR2 reads FNYEAQ. CDR3 length equals 14 residues. This CDR3 is CASSLPGGSGGYTF. In DNA, the CDR3 is TGTGCCAGCAGCTTACCGGGGGGGTCGGGCGGCTACACCTTC.

The chain joins TRBV3-1 (or the pseudogene TRBV3-2) to TRBJ2-5, with TRBD2 identical over 11 bases. Looked up from germline, CDR1 is LGHDT and CDR2 is YNNKEL (reference sequence). The CDR3 contains 14 residues. V dropped 6 bases and J dropped 5; count of bases not matched to a gene: 5. The CDR3 here is CASSLAGGPETQYF. The CDR3 DNA reads TGTGCCAGCAGTTTAGCGGGGGGGCCTGAGACCCAGTACTTC.

The CDR3 nucleotides are TGTGCCAGTAGAACCTACAGGGTAGAGGCTGAAGCTTTCTTT. Translated, it gives CASRTYRVEAEAFF. This chain links TRBV19 with TRBJ1-1; perhaps TRBD1 as D (6 bases). The CDR3 runs to 14 residues. Germline loops: CDR1 LNHDA, CDR2 SQIVND (reference sequence). Trimming took off 6 bases at V and 6 bases at J, with 17 bases between the two ends.

V gene TRBV7-3 combines with J gene TRBJ2-6; D remains ambiguous. V lost 1 base, J lost 0 bases, and 10 bases lay in between. Germline V gene sequence: CDR1 SGHTA, CDR2 FQGTGA. The CDR3 is made up of 17 amino acids. This CDR3 is CASSLNAGNSGANVLTF. The CDR3 bases are TGTGCCAGCAGCTTAAACGCAGGAAACTCTGGGGCCAACGTCCTGACTTTC.

V is TRBV24-1 and J is TRBJ2-1, with D perhaps TRBD1 (5 bases). Per germline, CDR1 KGHDR and CDR2 SFDVKD. V was trimmed by 4 bases and J by 13 bases, leaving 16 bases between them. CDR3 length: 13 residues. DNA of the CDR3: TGTGCCACCAGTGACCTTGACAGAGGTCGACAGTTCTTC. Its translation is CATSDLDRGRQFF.

The gene calls are TRBV5-1 and TRBJ2-3; weak D call: TRBD2 (5 bases). This CDR3 comprises 16 residues. Germline V CDR1 and CDR2: SGHRS, YFSETQ. The ends were cut back, 3 bases at V and 1 base at J, with 15 bases in the middle. CDR3 nucleotide sequence: TGCGCCAGCAGCTCTGAAATAGCGTCCGGCACAGATACGCAGTATTTT. Translated, it gives CASSSEIASGTDTQYF.

In this sample, this clone turned up once. The chain joins TRBV5-1 to TRBJ2-3, with 9 bases identical to TRBD1. V trimming: 3 bases; J trimming: 5 bases; junction bases outside the gene matches: 7. This CDR3 spans 15 amino acids. CDR1 and CDR2 (germline): SGHRS, YFSETQ. The CDR3 DNA is TGCGCCAGCAGCTCAACAGGGGGCGTTGGAGATACGCAGTATTTT. As protein: CASSSTGGVGDTQYF. Complete variable domain (other parts from reference TRBV5-1 and TRBJ2-3): KAGVTQTPRYLIKTRGQQVTLSCSPISGHRSVSWYQQTPGQGLQFLFEYFSETQRNKGNFPGRFSGRQFSNSRSEMNVSTLELGDSALYLCASSSTGGVGDTQYFGPGTRLTVL.

This clone was counted between two and nine times. The chain joins TRBV5-6 to TRBJ2-7; a weak D match, TRBD2 (6 bases). Germline CDR1 is SGHDT and CDR2 is YYEEEE. V was shortened by 5 bases and J by 5 bases, with 14 bases between the two germline ends. CDR3 length: 13 residues. In DNA form, the CDR3 reads TGTGCCAGCAGAACGGTGGGGGGTAACGAGCAGTACTTC. Translated, it gives CASRTVGGNEQYF.

The rearrangement links TRBV29-1 to TRBJ2-1; no clear D gene. V lost 6 bases and J lost 5, with 5 bases in between. The germline V gene has CDR1 SQVTM and CDR2 ANQGSEA. This CDR3 comprises 10 residues. Here the CDR3 reads CSVGHNEQFF. The CDR3 DNA is TGCAGCGTCGGTCACAATGAGCAGTTCTTC.

The chain's CDR3 is CASSSTNDRGSNYGYTF. Written as DNA, the CDR3 is TGTGCCAGCAGTTCTACGAACGACAGGGGGTCTAACTATGGCTACACCTTC. The chain employs TRBV28 and TRBJ1-2; 9 nucleotides align to TRBD1. Looked up from germline, CDR1 is MDHEN and CDR2 is SYDVKM. J was trimmed by 0 bases and V by 4 bases; bases with no gene match: 9. This CDR3 spans 17 amino acids.

A word on this clone: The junction shows a germline mismatch at one end, possibly a read error. This sequence joins TRBV7-3 and TRBJ2-1, with 14 bases matching TRBD2. Germline CDR1 SGHTA, CDR2 FQGTGA. The CDR3 has 18 amino acids. The DNA of the CDR3 is TGTGCCAGCAGCCTACCCGGGCCGGGACTAGCGGGGGCCAATCAGCAGTTCTTC. Amino acids: CASSLPGPGLAGANQQFF.

This sequence joins TRBV25-1 and TRBJ2-7; tentatively, D is TRBD2 (7 bases). CDR1 is MGHDK, CDR2 SYGVNS, per germline. The CDR3 consists of 14 residues. Trimming pared 10 bases from V and 2 bases from J, leaving 18 bases between. CDR3 protein: CATAPGGQAYEQYF. CDR3 in DNA: TGTGCCACCGCCCCGGGGGGACAAGCCTACGAGCAGTACTTC.